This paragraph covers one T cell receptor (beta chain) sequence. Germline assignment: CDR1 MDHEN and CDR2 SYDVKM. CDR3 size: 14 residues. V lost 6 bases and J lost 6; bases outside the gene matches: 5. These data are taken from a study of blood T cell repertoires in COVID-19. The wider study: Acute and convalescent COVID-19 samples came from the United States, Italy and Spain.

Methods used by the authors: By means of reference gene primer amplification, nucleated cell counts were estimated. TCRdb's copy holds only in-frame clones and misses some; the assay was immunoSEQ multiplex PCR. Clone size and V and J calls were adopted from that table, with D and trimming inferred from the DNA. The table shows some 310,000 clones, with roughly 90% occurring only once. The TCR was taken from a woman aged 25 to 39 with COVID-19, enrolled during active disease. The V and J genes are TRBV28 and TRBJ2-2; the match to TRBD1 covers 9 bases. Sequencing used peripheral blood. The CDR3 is CASRRTGEAGELFF. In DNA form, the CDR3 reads TGTGCCAGCAGGCGGACAGGGGAAGCCGGGGAGCTGTTTTTT.